Detailed here is one T cell receptor beta chain. TCRdb used MiXCR to reprocess the 5' RACE reads, holding one entry per CDR3 protein. The sample shows 300,000 to 400,000 distinct CDR3 sequences, roughly 9% of them seen only once. This specimen belongs to a study of identical twins. This CDR3 contains 15 residues. Trimming removed 1 base from V and 5 bases from J, with 11 bases in between. The sequenced material came from naive T cells sorted from blood. The chain carries TRBV12-3 or TRBV12-4 and TRBJ1-4, with a tentative D call TRBD1 (5 bases). This TCR was sampled from a woman aged 45-65 years in good health. As DNA, the CDR3 is TGTGCCAGCAGTTTAGAGGGGTGGCAGAATGAAAAACTGTTTTTT. It specifies CASSLEGWQNEKLFF.